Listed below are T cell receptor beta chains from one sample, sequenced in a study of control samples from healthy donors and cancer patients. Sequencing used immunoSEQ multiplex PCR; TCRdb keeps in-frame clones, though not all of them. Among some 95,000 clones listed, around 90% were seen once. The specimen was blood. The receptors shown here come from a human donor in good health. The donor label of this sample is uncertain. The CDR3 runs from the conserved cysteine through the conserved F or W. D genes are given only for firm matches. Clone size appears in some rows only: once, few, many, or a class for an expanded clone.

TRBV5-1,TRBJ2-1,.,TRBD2,TGCGCCAGCAGCCTGGGACTATACAATGAGCAGTTCTTC,CASSLGLYNEQFF
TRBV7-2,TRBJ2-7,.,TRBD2,TGTGCCAGCAGCTTTAGCGGGGGGGCCGGCGAGCAGTACTTC,CASSFSGGAGEQYF
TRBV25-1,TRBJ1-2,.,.,TGTGCCAGCAGTGAATCGGGTGCAGGGCCCAACTATGGCTACACCTTC,CASSESGAGPNYGYTF
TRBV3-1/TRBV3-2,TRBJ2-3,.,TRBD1,TGTGCCAGCAGCCAAGCTATATTAGGGGGCATAGATACGCAGTATTTT,CASSQAILGGIDTQYF
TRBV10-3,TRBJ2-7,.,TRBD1,TGTGCCATCAGGAGCCTACAGGGGCGGCTAGGCTACGAGCAGTACTTC,CAIRSLQGRLGYEQYF
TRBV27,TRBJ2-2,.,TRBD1,TGTGCCAGCAGTTTACTCGGGCAGGGGGTTAACACCGGGGAGCTGTTTTTT,CASSLLGQGVNTGELFF
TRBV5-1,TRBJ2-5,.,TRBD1,TGCGCCAGCAGCCCCGTCGGACAGGTCATCGAGACCCAGTACTTC,CASSPVGQVIETQYF
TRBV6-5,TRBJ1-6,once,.,TGTGCCAGCAGGGAGGGAGGGGTTAATTCACCCCTCCACTTT,CASREGGVNSPLHF
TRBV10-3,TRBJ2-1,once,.,TGTGCCATCAGTGAGCAGGGGGGAGCCACTGAGCAGTTCTTC,CAISEQGGATEQFF
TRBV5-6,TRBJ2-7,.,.,TGTGCCAGCAGCCCCCCCGCGGCGGTATTTCTAGAGGAGCAGTACTTC,CASSPPAAVFLEEQYF
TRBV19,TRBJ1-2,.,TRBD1,TGTGCCAGTAGTATAACAAGGGACAGGGGTGCATACACCTTC,CASSITRDRGAYTF
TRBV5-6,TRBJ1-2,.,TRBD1,TGTGCCAGCAGCTTGAGGGTGACAGGGATTAACTATGGCTACACCTTC,CASSLRVTGINYGYTF